This entry is about one T cell receptor beta chain. What it binds is not known. This CDR3 spans 16 amino acids. From germline, CDR1 is MNHEY and CDR2 SMNVEV (reference sequence). V was pared by 1 base and J by 2 bases, with 12 bases between. The sample belongs to a study of blood T cells in healthy people across ages. The authors ran a second PCR of roughly 6 to 12 cycles using a sample-barcoded 5' primer and a J-beta primer mix. Via MiXCR, TCRdb re-called the 5' RACE reads, giving one row per CDR3 protein. This table has about 780,000 distinct CDR3 sequences, around half appearing once. Study results and caveats: Roughly linear age-related decline in beta diversity appeared, significant by age about 40.

Sequenced material: blood. The source of this sequence is a man older than 75 in good health. The chain carries TRBV27 and TRBJ1-5; no firm D call. The CDR3 nucleotides are TGTGCCAGCAGTTTATTAGGTATTAGGGGCAATCAGCCCCAGCATTTT. Amino acids: CASSLLGIRGNQPQHF.